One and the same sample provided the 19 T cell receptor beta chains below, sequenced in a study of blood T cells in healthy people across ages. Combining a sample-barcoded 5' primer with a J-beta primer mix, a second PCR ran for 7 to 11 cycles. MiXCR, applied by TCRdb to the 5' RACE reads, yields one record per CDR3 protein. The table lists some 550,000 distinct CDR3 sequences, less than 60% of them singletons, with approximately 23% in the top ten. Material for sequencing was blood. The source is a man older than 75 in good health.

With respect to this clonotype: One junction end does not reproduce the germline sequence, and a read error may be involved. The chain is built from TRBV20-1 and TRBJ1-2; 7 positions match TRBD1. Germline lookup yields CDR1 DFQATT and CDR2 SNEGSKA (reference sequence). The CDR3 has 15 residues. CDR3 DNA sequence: TGCAGTACTAGAGGTTGGGGACAGTCTAACTATGGCTACACCTTC. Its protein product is CSTRGWGQSNYGYTF.

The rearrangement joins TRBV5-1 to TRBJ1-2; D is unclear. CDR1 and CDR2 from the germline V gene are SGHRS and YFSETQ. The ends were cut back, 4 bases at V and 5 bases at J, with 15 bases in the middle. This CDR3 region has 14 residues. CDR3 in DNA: TGCGCCAGCAGCGTGGAGCCAGAGACGTATGGCTACACCTTC. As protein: CASSVEPETYGYTF.

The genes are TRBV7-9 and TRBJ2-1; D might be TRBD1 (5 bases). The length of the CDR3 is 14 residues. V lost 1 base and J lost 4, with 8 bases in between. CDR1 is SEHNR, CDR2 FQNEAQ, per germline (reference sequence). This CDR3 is CASSLVTGYNEQFF. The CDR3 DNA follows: TGTGCCAGCAGCTTAGTTACAGGATACAATGAGCAGTTCTTC. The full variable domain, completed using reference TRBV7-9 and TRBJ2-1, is DTGVSQNPRHKITKRGQNVTFRCDPISEHNRLYWYRQTLGQGPEFLTYFQNEAQLEKSRLLSDRFSAERPKGSFSTLEIQRTEQGDSAMYLCASSLVTGYNEQFFGPGTRLTVL.

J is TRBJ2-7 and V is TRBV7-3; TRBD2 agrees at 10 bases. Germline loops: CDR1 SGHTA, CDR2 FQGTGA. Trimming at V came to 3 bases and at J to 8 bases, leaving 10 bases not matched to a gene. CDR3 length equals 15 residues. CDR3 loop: CASSLSPGTSDKQYF. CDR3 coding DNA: TGTGCCAGCAGCTTGTCCCCCGGGACTAGCGACAAGCAGTACTTC.

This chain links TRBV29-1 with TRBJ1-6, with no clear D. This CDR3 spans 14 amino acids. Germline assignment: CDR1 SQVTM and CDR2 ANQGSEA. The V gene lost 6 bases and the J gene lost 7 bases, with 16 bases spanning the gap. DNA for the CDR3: TGCAGCGTAGCCCCGGGCCCCAAGAATTCACCCCTCCACTTT. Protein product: CSVAPGPKNSPLHF. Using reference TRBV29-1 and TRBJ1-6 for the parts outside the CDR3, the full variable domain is SAVISQKPSRDICQRGTSLTIQCQVDSQVTMMFWYRQQPGQSLTLIATANQGSEATYESGFVIDKFPISRPNLTFSTLTVSNMSPEDSSIYLCSVAPGPKNSPLHFGNGTRLTVT.

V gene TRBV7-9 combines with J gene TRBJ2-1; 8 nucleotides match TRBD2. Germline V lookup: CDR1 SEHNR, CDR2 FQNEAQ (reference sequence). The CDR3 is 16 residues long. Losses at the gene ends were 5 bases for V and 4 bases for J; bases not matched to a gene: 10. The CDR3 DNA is TGTGCCAGCAGCCCCCCCCCGGGGGGGCCGTACAATGAGCAGTTCTTC. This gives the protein CASSPPPGGPYNEQFF.

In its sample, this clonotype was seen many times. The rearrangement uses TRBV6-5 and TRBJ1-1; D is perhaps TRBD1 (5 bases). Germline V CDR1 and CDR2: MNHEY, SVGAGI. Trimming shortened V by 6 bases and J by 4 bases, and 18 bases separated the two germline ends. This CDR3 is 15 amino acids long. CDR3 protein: CASSQGPTPTTEAFF. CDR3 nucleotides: TGTGCCAGCAGCCAGGGACCCACGCCAACCACTGAAGCTTTCTTT.

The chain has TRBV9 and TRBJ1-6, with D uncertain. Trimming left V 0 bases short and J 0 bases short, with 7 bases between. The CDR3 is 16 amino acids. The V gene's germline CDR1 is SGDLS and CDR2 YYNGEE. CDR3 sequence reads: CASSVEGSSYNSPLHF. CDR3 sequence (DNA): TGTGCCAGCAGCGTAGAGGGCAGCTCCTATAATTCACCCCTCCACTTT.

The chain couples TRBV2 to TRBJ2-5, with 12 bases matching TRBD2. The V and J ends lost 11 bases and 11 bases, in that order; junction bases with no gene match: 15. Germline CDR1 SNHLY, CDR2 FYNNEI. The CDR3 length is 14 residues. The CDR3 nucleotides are TGTGCCGGACAGACTAGCGGGAGAGCGAATGAGCAGTACTTC. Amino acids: CAGQTSGRANEQYF.

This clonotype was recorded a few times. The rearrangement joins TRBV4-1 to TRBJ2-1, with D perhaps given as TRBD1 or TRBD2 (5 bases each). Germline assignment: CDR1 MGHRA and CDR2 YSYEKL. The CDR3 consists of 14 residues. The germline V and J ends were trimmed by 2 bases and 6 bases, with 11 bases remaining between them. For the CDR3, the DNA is TGCGCCAGCAGCCAAAGGGACCCTAGCAATGAGCAGTTCTTC. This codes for CASSQRDPSNEQFF.

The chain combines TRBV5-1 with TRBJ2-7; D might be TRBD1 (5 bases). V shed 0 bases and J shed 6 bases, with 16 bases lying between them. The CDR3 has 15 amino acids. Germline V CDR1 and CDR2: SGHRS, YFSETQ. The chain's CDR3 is CASSLAGQGIGEQYF. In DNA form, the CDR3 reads TGCGCCAGCAGCTTGGCCGGGCAGGGAATCGGCGAGCAGTACTTC. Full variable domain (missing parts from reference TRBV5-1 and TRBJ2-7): KAGVTQTPRYLIKTRGQQVTLSCSPISGHRSVSWYQQTPGQGLQFLFEYFSETQRNKGNFPGRFSGRQFSNSRSEMNVSTLELGDSALYLCASSLAGQGIGEQYFGPGTRLTVT.

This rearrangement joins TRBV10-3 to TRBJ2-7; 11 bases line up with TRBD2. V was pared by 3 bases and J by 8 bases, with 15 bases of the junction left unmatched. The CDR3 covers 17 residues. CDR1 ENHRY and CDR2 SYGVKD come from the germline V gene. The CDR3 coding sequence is TGTGCCATCAGTGACCCCGATACTAGCGGGGGCCTATCCCAGCAGTACTTC. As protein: CAISDPDTSGGLSQQYF.

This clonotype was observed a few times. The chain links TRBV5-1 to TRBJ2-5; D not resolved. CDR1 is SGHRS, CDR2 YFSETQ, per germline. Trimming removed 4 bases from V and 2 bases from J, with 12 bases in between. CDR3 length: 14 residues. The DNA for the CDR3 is TGCGCCAGCAGCCGGTCGCCACAGCAAGAGACCCAGTACTTC. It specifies CASSRSPQQETQYF.

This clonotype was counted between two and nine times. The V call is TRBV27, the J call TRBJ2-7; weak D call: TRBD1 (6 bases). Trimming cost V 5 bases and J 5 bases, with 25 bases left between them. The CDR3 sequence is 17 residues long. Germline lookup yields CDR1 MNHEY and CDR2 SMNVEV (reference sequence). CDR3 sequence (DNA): TGTGCCAGCAGTCCCCGGCTATCACACGGGACATTCCACGAGCAGTACTTC. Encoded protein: CASSPRLSHGTFHEQYF.

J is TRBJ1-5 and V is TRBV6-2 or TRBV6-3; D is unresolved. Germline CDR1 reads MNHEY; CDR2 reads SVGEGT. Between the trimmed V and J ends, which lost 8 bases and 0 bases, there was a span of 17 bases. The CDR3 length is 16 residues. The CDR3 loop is CASGPYSFYSNQPQHF. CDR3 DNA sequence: TGTGCCAGCGGCCCGTACAGTTTTTATAGCAATCAGCCCCAGCATTTT.

The CDR3 DNA reads as TGTGCCAGCAGCCGGGACAGTAATTCCTATGGCTACACCTTC. This translates into CASSRDSNSYGYTF. This chain links TRBV7-9 with TRBJ1-2; 7 bases align to TRBD1. CDR3 length equals 14 residues. In germline, CDR1 is SEHNR, CDR2 FQNEAQ (reference sequence). The V segment lost 5 bases and the J segment 4 bases; nucleotides outside the gene matches: 7.

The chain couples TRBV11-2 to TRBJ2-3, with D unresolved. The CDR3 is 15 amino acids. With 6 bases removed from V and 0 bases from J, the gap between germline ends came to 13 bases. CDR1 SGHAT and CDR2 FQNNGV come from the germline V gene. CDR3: CASRDGRPSTDTQYF. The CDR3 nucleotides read TGTGCCAGCAGAGATGGACGGCCAAGCACAGATACGCAGTATTTT.

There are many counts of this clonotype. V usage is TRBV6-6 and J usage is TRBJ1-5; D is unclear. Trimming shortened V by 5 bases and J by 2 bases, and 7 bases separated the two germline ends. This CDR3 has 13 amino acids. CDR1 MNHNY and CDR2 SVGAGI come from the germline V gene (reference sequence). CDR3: CASSDSGNQPQHF. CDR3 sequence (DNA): TGTGCCAGCAGTGATTCTGGCAATCAGCCCCAGCATTTT.

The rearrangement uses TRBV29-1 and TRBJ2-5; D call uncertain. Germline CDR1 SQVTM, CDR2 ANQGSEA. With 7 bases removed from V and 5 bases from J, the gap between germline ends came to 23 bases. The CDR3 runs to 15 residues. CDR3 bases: TGCAGCGCCCTAAAAATCCGGTGGAGATTGGAGACCCAGTACTTC. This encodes CSALKIRWRLETQYF.